Each of the 27 T cell receptor beta chains below was sequenced from the same sample in a study of CD8 T cells in ankylosing spondylitis. One entry per CDR3 protein, called by TCRdb with MiXCR from the 5' RACE reads. The table has tens of thousands of distinct CDR3 sequences, roughly 6.1% seen once. Sample: synovial fluid, either unsorted or a sorted T cell fraction (not recorded which). These receptor sequences come from a male donor with ankylosing spondylitis.

This clonotype has just a few counts. The chain combines TRBV12-3 or TRBV12-4 with TRBJ1-5; no clear D. The CDR3 sequence is 16 residues long. The ends were cut back, 1 base at V and 2 bases at J, with 12 bases in the middle. CDR3 residues: CASSLGARRGNQPQHF. In DNA form, the CDR3 reads TGTGCCAGCAGTTTAGGAGCCAGGAGGGGCAATCAGCCCCAGCATTTT.

In this sample, this clonotype turned up a few times. CDR3 nucleotides: TGCAGTGCTAGAGCGGGCGCGGGGTGGAGAACTAACTATGGCTACACCTTC. As protein: CSARAGAGWRTNYGYTF. The rearrangement uses TRBV20-1 and TRBJ1-2; D gene ambiguous. From germline, CDR1 is DFQATT and CDR2 SNEGSKA (reference sequence). The CDR3 sequence is 17 residues long. The V end lost 1 base, the J end lost 0 bases, and 18 bases lay between the germline ends.

The table lists this clonotype with many counts. The rearrangement joins TRBV11-2 to TRBJ2-7; TRBD1 matches 8 bases. Germline loops: CDR1 SGHAT, CDR2 FQNNGV. The V segment lost 4 bases and the J segment 1 base; nucleotides outside the gene matches: 3. This CDR3 is built from 14 residues. The CDR3 nucleotides are TGTGCCAGCAGCTCGTACAGGGGGTCCTACGAGCAGTACTTC. Its protein is CASSSYRGSYEQYF. The full variable domain, its missing parts supplied by reference TRBV11-2 and TRBJ2-7, is EAGVAQSPRYKIIEKRQSVAFWCNPISGHATLYWYQQILGQGPKLLIQFQNNGVVDDSQLPKDRFSAERLKGVDSTLKIQPAKLEDSAVYLCASSSYRGSYEQYFGPGTRLTVT.

This chain's CDR3 is CATSVGSHTGELFF. CDR3 sequence (DNA): TGTGCCACCAGTGTGGGTTCTCACACCGGGGAGCTGTTTTTT. This sequence joins TRBV24-1 and TRBJ2-2; D remains unclear. V lost 5 bases and J 3 bases, leaving 9 bases between the germline ends. Germline V gene data show CDR1 as KGHDR and CDR2 as SFDVKD. This CDR3 has 14 residues.

This clonotype was detected many times. This sequence joins TRBV28 and TRBJ2-7; the match to TRBD2 covers 7 bases. V was pared by 5 bases and J by 11 bases, with 18 bases of the junction left unmatched. The CDR3 contains 15 residues. The germline V gene encodes CDR1 MDHEN and CDR2 SYDVKM. CDR3 sequence reads: CASSPPGGYLVVEYF. DNA of the CDR3: TGTGCCAGCAGTCCTCCGGGGGGTTACCTTGTTGTGGAGTACTTC.

On this clonotype: A read error may produce the germline difference seen at one junction end. The rearrangement joins TRBV6-5 to TRBJ2-7; 9 bases map to TRBD1. This CDR3 has 13 amino acids. From germline, CDR1 is MNHEY and CDR2 SVGAGI. Written as DNA, the CDR3 is TGTGCCAGCAGTTCGCCCACAGGGGGCGGGTCGAGCTTC. Amino acids: CASSSPTGGGSSF.

This clonotype has just a few counts. CDR3 sequence reads: CASSPDLNEKLFF. CDR3 DNA: TGTGCCAGCTCACCGGATCTAAATGAAAAACTGTTTTTT. The chain is built from TRBV18 and TRBJ1-4, with D hard to call. V was shortened by 3 bases and J by 5 bases, with 7 bases between the two germline ends. Germline V gene lookup returns CDR1 KGHSH and CDR2 LQKENI. The CDR3 sequence is 13 residues long.

There are many counts of this clonotype. V and J are TRBV7-9 and TRBJ1-6; unclear D gene. V dropped 1 base and J dropped 4 bases, with 5 bases sitting between them. Germline V gene data show CDR1 as SEHNR and CDR2 as FQNEAQ (reference sequence). CDR3 length: 14 residues. The CDR3 sequence: CASSLEQYNSPLHF. DNA of the CDR3: TGTGCCAGCAGCTTAGAACAGTATAATTCACCCCTCCACTTT.

This clonotype was seen many times. The gene calls are TRBV7-2 and TRBJ2-1; TRBD2 matches 12 bases. The CDR3 consists of 17 residues. Germline V CDR1 and CDR2: SGHTA, FQGNSA. J lost 7 bases, V lost 5 bases, and 12 bases had no gene match. CDR3 protein: CASSPPSGRALGNEQFF. The CDR3 region has the DNA TGTGCCAGCAGCCCCCCTAGCGGGAGGGCCTTAGGGAATGAGCAGTTCTTC.

This clonotype was counted ten times or more. The rearrangement joins TRBV20-1 to TRBJ2-5; 7 bases fit TRBD2. There are 13 residues in the CDR3. Germline assignment: CDR1 DFQATT and CDR2 SNEGSKA (reference sequence). V lost 1 base to trimming and J lost 3 bases; unmatched junction nucleotides: 2. Here the CDR3 reads CSARVGGEETQYF. CDR3 coding DNA: TGCAGTGCTAGAGTGGGAGGGGAAGAGACCCAGTACTTC.

This clonotype was counted between two and nine times. The chain is built from TRBV11-2 and TRBJ2-7, with 11 bases identical to TRBD1. The V gene end was trimmed by 0 bases and the J gene end by 2 bases; junction bases not matched to a gene: 9. There are 18 residues in the CDR3. Germline loops: CDR1 SGHAT, CDR2 FQNNGV. The CDR3: CASSLDLDRGLMTYEQYF. In nucleotides, the CDR3 is TGTGCCAGCAGCTTAGATCTGGACAGGGGGCTGATGACCTACGAGCAGTACTTC.

This clonotype was detected only a few times. This chain connects TRBV4-1 to TRBJ2-1; D is tentatively TRBD1 or TRBD2 (6 bases each). Germline V CDR1 and CDR2: MGHRA, YSYEKL. V lost 0 bases, J lost 5 bases, and 11 bases lay in between. The CDR3 is 15 residues long. As DNA, the CDR3 is TGCGCCAGCAGCCAAGACTGGGGGGCCCACAATGAGCAGTTCTTC. Residues: CASSQDWGAHNEQFF.

There are many counts of this clonotype. This chain links TRBV3-1 with TRBJ2-7, with a tentative D call TRBD2 (6 bases). The V end was cut by 6 bases, the J end by 7 bases, with 10 bases between. CDR3 size: 11 residues. Germline loops: CDR1 LGHDT, CDR2 YNNKEL (reference sequence). CDR3 coding DNA: TGTGCCAGCAGGCGGGAAAAGGAGCAGTACTTC. Its translation: CASRREKEQYF.

This clonotype was seen ten or more times. The gene calls are TRBV10-3 and TRBJ1-5, with D unresolved. Germline CDR1 reads ENHRY; CDR2 reads SYGVKD. The CDR3 covers 19 residues. V lost 3 bases, J lost 5 bases, and 26 bases lay in between. Written as DNA, the CDR3 is TGTGCCATCAGTGATTTATTGGTTCTTCGTCTGTGGTGTTATCAGCCCCAGCATTTT. Protein sequence: CAISDLLVLRLWCYQPQHF.

This clonotype has at least ten counts. The chain couples TRBV5-6 to TRBJ2-5; the D is unclear. Germline V gene sequence: CDR1 SGHDT, CDR2 YYEEEE. The CDR3 runs 14 residues. V was cut by 0 bases and J by 3 bases, with 9 bases left in between. CDR3 DNA sequence: TGTGCCAGCAGCTTGGATCCCCGTAAAGAGACCCAGTACTTC. Translating it yields CASSLDPRKETQYF.

This clonotype was seen ten or more times. This chain connects TRBV7-2 to TRBJ2-6; D is perhaps TRBD1 (5 bases). V was trimmed by 2 bases and J by 0 bases, leaving 8 bases between them. The germline gives CDR1 SGHTA, CDR2 FQGNSA. The CDR3 sequence is 16 residues long. The CDR3 here is CASSLRQLSGANVLTF. In DNA, the CDR3 is TGTGCCAGCAGCTTAAGACAGCTCTCTGGGGCCAACGTCCTGACTTTC.

This clonotype was seen at least ten times. This chain connects TRBV14 to TRBJ1-5, with unresolved D. Trimming cost V 2 bases and J 5 bases, with 7 bases left between them. Germline loops: CDR1 SGHDN, CDR2 FVKESK. This CDR3 region has 13 residues. For the CDR3, the DNA is TGTGCCAGCAGCCAAAATGGAGATCAGCCCCAGCATTTT. This encodes CASSQNGDQPQHF.

This clonotype has at least ten counts. CDR3 sequence (DNA): TGTGCCTGGAGCGGTGGTAGGAATGAGCAGTTCTTC. As protein: CAWSGGRNEQFF. The genes are TRBV30 and TRBJ2-1; no clear D gene. V shed 3 bases and J shed 7 bases, with 10 bases lying between them. Per the germline V gene, CDR1 is GTSNPN and CDR2 is SVGIG (reference sequence). The CDR3 totals 12 residues.

This clonotype was recorded at least ten times. The chain carries TRBV20-1 and TRBJ2-1, with D maybe TRBD2 (5 bases). V was shortened by 0 bases and J by 4 bases, with 13 bases between the two germline ends. The CDR3 extends over 15 amino acids. Germline V gives CDR1 DFQATT, CDR2 SNEGSKA (reference sequence). The CDR3 coding sequence is TGCAGTGCTAGAGATCGGCCTAGCCGATACAATGAGCAGTTCTTC. This sequence encodes CSARDRPSRYNEQFF.

The rearrangement links TRBV15 to TRBJ2-6; D is ambiguous. The CDR3 runs to 17 residues. Germline V gene data show CDR1 as LNHNV and CDR2 as YYDKDF (reference sequence). The V end was cut by 0 bases, the J end by 2 bases, with 11 bases between. The CDR3 DNA reads as TGTGCCACCAGCAGAGAGGAGTTTCAAACTGGGGCCAACGTCCTGACTTTC. The encoded protein is CATSREEFQTGANVLTF.

This clonotype was seen repeatedly, ten times or more. The chain links TRBV7-6 to TRBJ2-1; possible D gene TRBD2, 5 bases. CDR1 SGHVS and CDR2 FNYEAQ come from the germline V gene. This CDR3 has 16 amino acids. V dropped 1 base and J dropped 4 bases, with 14 bases sitting between them. The chain's CDR3 is CASSLVISEIYNEQFF. The CDR3 nucleotides are TGTGCCAGCAGCTTAGTTATTAGCGAGATATACAATGAGCAGTTCTTC.

This clonotype was seen repeatedly, ten times or more. The chain carries TRBV12-3 or TRBV12-4 and TRBJ1-5, with D unresolved. The CDR3 spans 13 residues. V lost 3 bases and J 2 bases, leaving 5 bases between the germline ends. The CDR3 sequence: CASSLNGNQPQHF. CDR3 sequence (DNA): TGTGCCAGCAGTTTGAATGGCAATCAGCCCCAGCATTTT.

The sample holds a few counts of this clonotype. The rearrangement links TRBV20-1 to TRBJ2-1, with TRBD2 matching 11 bases. The length of the CDR3 is 15 residues. Trimming at V came to 6 bases and at J to 3 bases, leaving 7 bases not matched to a gene. Germline values: CDR1 DFQATT, CDR2 SNEGSKA (reference sequence). CDR3 in amino acids: CSAKPGLADYNEQFF. In nucleotides, the CDR3 is TGCAGTGCGAAACCGGGACTAGCGGACTACAATGAGCAGTTCTTC.

This clonotype was counted many times. The rearrangement uses TRBV5-1 and TRBJ1-1; TRBD1 matches at 8 bases. After removal of 5 bases from V and 5 bases from J, the junction contained 8 bases not matched to a gene. This CDR3 spans 14 amino acids. Germline CDR1 and CDR2: SGHRS and YFSETQ. CDR3 DNA: TGCGCCAGCAGTTTCGACAGGGGCGAAACTGAAGCTTTCTTT. Translated: CASSFDRGETEAFF.

This clonotype has a count of ten or more. The V gene is TRBV20-1, the J gene TRBJ2-5; 10 nucleotides match TRBD2. Germline loops: CDR1 DFQATT, CDR2 SNEGSKA (reference sequence). The CDR3 runs 17 residues. V shed 3 bases and J 1 base; nucleotides not matched to a gene: 11. For the CDR3, the DNA is TGCAGTGCTAGTATGGGGACTAGCGTAGATGGCCAAGAGACCCAGTACTTC. Translating it yields CSASMGTSVDGQETQYF.

This clonotype was picked up many times. The V and J genes are TRBV12-3 or TRBV12-4 and TRBJ1-1, with D unclear. The CDR3 runs to 14 residues. V was cut by 3 bases and J by 2 bases, with 10 bases left in between. The CDR3 protein is CASSLESFNTEAFF. The DNA of the CDR3 is TGTGCCAGCAGTTTGGAGAGCTTTAACACTGAAGCTTTCTTT.

This clonotype has a count of ten or more. This chain connects TRBV5-1 to TRBJ2-2; D uncertain. Germline CDR1 reads SGHRS; CDR2 reads YFSETQ. The CDR3 is 13 amino acids. Trimming left V 2 bases short and J 4 bases short, with 6 bases between. CDR3 sequence: CASSFGFTGELFF. As DNA, the CDR3 is TGCGCCAGCAGCTTTGGGTTCACCGGGGAGCTGTTTTTT.